The sequence of this TCR beta chain was determined in a study of neoadjuvant anti-PD-1 for oral cavity cancer (dated by TCRdb to the early 2020s). Context from the whole study: Before undergoing curative-intent surgical resection, most patients got three to four biweekly nivolumab doses at 3 mg/kg. Patients without progression received a fourth nivolumab dose around day 43 and underwent definitive surgical resection on days 50-56. There were roughly 11 patients in the parent correlative cohort, and the response rate was approximately 36%. Under RECIST 1.1, patients with complete response, partial response or stable disease were classed as responders, and patients with progression were classed as non-responders.

A word on this clone: Its target antigen remains unknown. Within one base of it there is no much larger clone, and no base qualities were kept.

CDR1 and CDR2, looked up from the germline V gene, are SGHAT and FQNNGV. V loses 5 bases of germline sequence and J loses 1 base, and the interval between the two ends is 11 bases. There are 14 amino acids in the CDR3, from cysteine to phenylalanine inclusive. The entry retains the CDR3 DNA only, 42 bases that are in frame from base 1. Paper-wide results and their limitations: After neoadjuvant nivolumab, significantly higher T cell clonality (Gini index) was found within PBMCs in non-responders than in responders. Only a few patients per response group were included in the TCR analyses, and the authors called for validation in larger cohorts. Higher pretreatment blood Treg/Th17 ratios correlated with both higher pretreatment blood TCRbeta clonality and lower post-treatment tumor TCRbeta clonality.

For deep sequencing, each PBMC sample was run in six replicates, with libraries mostly built from roughly 460 ng of input genomic DNA. Following the manufacturer's instructions, the team built TCRbeta libraries using the immunoSEQ hsTCRbeta kit. The completed libraries were mixed into a single pool at 3 nM, then sequenced with an Illumina NovaSeq 6000 S4 flow cell. On the authors' methods: The immunoSEQ Analyzer handled quality control and preprocessing of the raw data. The analysis was limited to productive rearrangements, and each clonotype was defined by a unique CDR3 amino acid sequence. Repertoire clonality was estimated as the Gini-Simpson index, which was calculated using the R package tcR. Gini indices were compared with Student's t test, and associations with tumor size change were assessed by Pearson correlation. Drawn from immuneACCESS, this table holds only the in-frame rearrangements with V and J called that TCRdb kept. Clones are partly lost; checked studies trace under half to an unresolved V gene and leave the rest unexplained. Clone size and the V and J calls come from that table; the DNA yielded D and trimming. The table for this sample lists some 20,000 clones; about 65% of them were counted only once. 2.7% of the sample goes to the ten largest clones.

The time point label, read with the paper, signifies: before neoadjuvant nivolumab. None of the patients had received prior systemic or radiation treatment, and all were newly diagnosed with stage II-IVA oral cavity squamous cell carcinoma. Everyone in the cohort had locally advanced, HPV-negative oral cavity squamous cell carcinoma. Peripheral blood mononuclear cells were analyzed directly and were not maintained or expanded in culture. The samples were drawn from a longitudinal correlative study tied to a single-arm phase II trial testing neoadjuvant nivolumab in oral cavity squamous cell carcinoma. Genomic DNA-based TCRbeta sequencing was performed on subject-matched pre- and post-treatment PBMCs and tumors from three responders and three non-responders. Peripheral blood mononuclear cells were collected before nivolumab treatment and were collected again after treatment, at the time of surgery. Genomic DNA was isolated from PBMCs using the Maxwell RSC DNA from Cells kit.

The clonotype was recovered from a person aged 35-79 years with oral cavity squamous cell carcinoma. Sequencing was performed on PBMCs, taken before nivolumab (anti-PD-1) treatment. The rearrangement joined TRBV11-2 to TRBJ2-5; TRBD1 is a possible D gene, resting on 5 matching bases. The DNA sequence follows: TGTGCCAGCAGCCTCCCAGGGCGCCAAGAGACCCAGTACTTC. The resulting protein is CASSLPGRQETQYF.